A selection of T cell receptor beta chains follows, all from one sample in a study of cytomegalovirus exposure and HLA in healthy donors. Here immunoSEQ multiplex PCR was the method, and the copy in TCRdb shows in-frame clones only, minus some. The specimen's table records some 130,000 clones. Sequencing was performed on PBMCs. These receptors all come from a woman aged 35 to 49 in good health and CMV-seropositive. The CDR3 runs from the conserved cysteine through the conserved F or W. The order of the fields is V gene, D gene, J gene, CDR3 length, CDR3 protein, CDR3 DNA. A D gene is named only where the DNA matches it firmly.

v_gene: TRBV18
d_gene: .
j_gene: TRBJ2-7
len: 13
CDR3aa: CASSPSGGGEQYF
CDR3nt: TGTGCCAGCTCCCCATCGGGGGGCGGCGAGCAGTACTTC

v_gene: TRBV29-1
d_gene: .
j_gene: TRBJ2-3
len: 14
CDR3aa: CSASEEGARDTQYF
CDR3nt: TGCAGCGCTTCAGAGGAAGGGGCGAGAGATACGCAGTATTTT

v_gene: TRBV5-1
d_gene: .
j_gene: TRBJ2-3
len: 14
CDR3aa: CASSLIQGTDTQYF
CDR3nt: TGCGCCAGCAGCTTGATTCAGGGAACAGATACGCAGTATTTT

v_gene: TRBV10-3
d_gene: TRBD1
j_gene: TRBJ1-4
len: 15
CDR3aa: CAISEPGQPNEKLFF
CDR3nt: TGTGCCATCAGTGAACCGGGACAGCCTAATGAAAAACTGTTTTTT

v_gene: TRBV7-3
d_gene: .
j_gene: TRBJ2-2
len: 12
CDR3aa: CASSSPGLGVFF
CDR3nt: TGTGCCAGCAGCTCACCGGGACTCGGGGTGTTTTTT

v_gene: TRBV14
d_gene: .
j_gene: TRBJ2-7
len: 15
CDR3aa: CASSQDGRVAREQYF
CDR3nt: TGTGCCAGCAGCCAAGATGGTAGGGTAGCGCGCGAGCAGTACTTC

v_gene: TRBV29-1
d_gene: TRBD2
j_gene: TRBJ2-1
len: 15
CDR3aa: CSVEGLAEIYNEQFF
CDR3nt: TGCAGCGTTGAGGGACTAGCGGAAATCTACAATGAGCAGTTCTTC

v_gene: TRBV5-1
d_gene: TRBD1
j_gene: TRBJ2-1
len: 17
CDR3aa: CASSLAGWGQGSNEQFF
CDR3nt: TGCGCCAGCAGCTTGGCCGGGTGGGGACAGGGGAGCAATGAGCAGTTCTTC

v_gene: TRBV5-6
d_gene: .
j_gene: TRBJ1-3
len: 14
CDR3aa: CASSSGSSGNTIYF
CDR3nt: TGTGCCAGCAGCTCCGGGAGCTCTGGAAACACCATATATTTT

v_gene: TRBV5-1
d_gene: .
j_gene: TRBJ2-7
len: 13
CDR3aa: CASSGSGFYEQYF
CDR3nt: TGCGCCAGCAGCGGGAGCGGGTTCTACGAGCAGTACTTC

v_gene: TRBV28
d_gene: .
j_gene: TRBJ1-2
len: 13
CDR3aa: CATLRGTPYGYTF
CDR3nt: TGTGCCACCCTCCGGGGGACCCCATATGGCTACACCTTC

v_gene: TRBV2
d_gene: .
j_gene: TRBJ1-2
len: 13
CDR3aa: CASSSGTSPGYTF
CDR3nt: TGTGCCAGCAGTTCCGGGACATCTCCCGGCTACACCTTC

v_gene: TRBV19
d_gene: .
j_gene: TRBJ1-2
len: 14
CDR3aa: CAAQAGVGGHGYTF
CDR3nt: TGTGCCGCCCAGGCAGGGGTCGGAGGCCATGGCTACACCTTC

v_gene: TRBV6-5
d_gene: TRBD2
j_gene: TRBJ2-7
len: 14
CDR3aa: CASRASGRSYEQYF
CDR3nt: TGTGCCAGCAGAGCTAGCGGGAGGTCGTACGAGCAGTACTTC

v_gene: TRBV19
d_gene: TRBD2
j_gene: TRBJ2-6
len: 18
CDR3aa: CASSILAGGPGGANVLTF
CDR3nt: TGTGCCAGTAGTATACTAGCGGGAGGGCCAGGTGGGGCCAACGTCCTGACTTTC

v_gene: TRBV10-1
d_gene: TRBD2
j_gene: TRBJ2-7
len: 14
CDR3aa: CASSGTRGPYEQYF
CDR3nt: TGCGCCAGCAGTGGGACTAGGGGACCCTACGAGCAGTACTTC

v_gene: TRBV9
d_gene: .
j_gene: TRBJ2-1
len: 15
CDR3aa: CASSVVGSPYNEQFF
CDR3nt: TGTGCCAGCAGCGTAGTCGGGAGCCCCTACAATGAGCAGTTCTTC

v_gene: TRBV9
d_gene: TRBD1
j_gene: TRBJ2-1
len: 16
CDR3aa: CASSVRDRVSYNEQFF
CDR3nt: TGTGCCAGCAGCGTCCGGGACAGGGTAAGCTACAATGAGCAGTTCTTC

v_gene: TRBV28
d_gene: .
j_gene: TRBJ2-2
len: 13
CDR3aa: CASRGTPPGELFF
CDR3nt: TGTGCCAGCAGGGGGACACCTCCCGGGGAGCTGTTTTTT

v_gene: TRBV7-2
d_gene: TRBD2
j_gene: TRBJ2-5
len: 19
CDR3aa: CASSRNPLESGRAEETQYF
CDR3nt: TGTGCCAGCAGCCGAAACCCTCTTGAGAGCGGGAGGGCCGAGGAGACCCAGTACTTC

v_gene: TRBV28
d_gene: .
j_gene: TRBJ1-2
len: 13
CDR3aa: CASSPSILAGYTF
CDR3nt: TGTGCCAGCAGTCCTTCGATCCTGGCTGGCTACACCTTC

v_gene: TRBV9
d_gene: TRBD1
j_gene: TRBJ2-7
len: 15
CDR3aa: CASSGPGQGTYEQYF
CDR3nt: TGTGCCAGCAGCGGACCGGGACAGGGAACCTACGAGCAGTACTTC

v_gene: TRBV6-1
d_gene: TRBD2
j_gene: TRBJ2-1
len: 14
CDR3aa: CASSALRLAGEQFF
CDR3nt: TGTGCCAGCAGTGCGCTCCGACTAGCGGGTGAGCAGTTCTTC

v_gene: TRBV19
d_gene: .
j_gene: TRBJ2-7
len: 14
CDR3aa: CASSMGEEVYEQYF
CDR3nt: TGTGCCAGTAGTATGGGAGAAGAGGTCTACGAGCAGTACTTC

v_gene: TRBV5-6
d_gene: .
j_gene: TRBJ2-1
len: 15
CDR3aa: CASSSRTTGYNEQFF
CDR3nt: TGTGCCAGCAGCTCCCGGACAACGGGCTACAATGAGCAGTTCTTC

v_gene: TRBV2
d_gene: TRBD1
j_gene: TRBJ2-3
len: 12
CDR3aa: CASRGQPDTQYF
CDR3nt: TGTGCCAGCAGGGGACAGCCAGATACGCAGTATTTT

v_gene: TRBV11-1
d_gene: TRBD2
j_gene: TRBJ2-1
len: 15
CDR3aa: CASILAGGPSDGQFF
CDR3nt: TGTGCCAGCATCCTAGCGGGAGGGCCATCGGATGGGCAGTTCTTC

v_gene: TRBV28
d_gene: .
j_gene: TRBJ2-7
len: 11
CDR3aa: CASALRDEQYF
CDR3nt: TGTGCCAGCGCCCTCCGGGACGAGCAGTACTTC

v_gene: TRBV28
d_gene: TRBD1
j_gene: TRBJ2-3
len: 15
CDR3aa: CASSSVGQGPDTQYF
CDR3nt: TGTGCCAGCAGTTCTGTGGGACAGGGGCCAGATACGCAGTATTTT

v_gene: TRBV30
d_gene: .
j_gene: TRBJ2-6
len: 11
CDR3aa: CAGTGANVLTF
CDR3nt: TGTGCCGGTACAGGGGCCAACGTCCTGACTTTC

v_gene: TRBV7-2
d_gene: .
j_gene: TRBJ2-3
len: 15
CDR3aa: CASSLVTAPLDTQYF
CDR3nt: TGTGCCAGCAGCTTAGTGACAGCCCCCCTAGATACGCAGTATTTT

v_gene: TRBV6-1
d_gene: .
j_gene: TRBJ2-5
len: 12
CDR3aa: CASSEDSASQYF
CDR3nt: TGTGCCAGCAGTGAGGATAGCGCTTCCCAGTACTTC

v_gene: TRBV13
d_gene: TRBD1
j_gene: TRBJ1-1
len: 16
CDR3aa: CASSLLGQGMNTEAFF
CDR3nt: TGTGCCAGCAGCTTATTAGGACAGGGGATGAACACTGAAGCTTTCTTT

v_gene: TRBV28
d_gene: TRBD1
j_gene: TRBJ2-3
len: 16
CDR3aa: CASSFPLTQGEDTQYF
CDR3nt: TGTGCCAGCAGTTTTCCCCTGACACAGGGGGAAGATACGCAGTATTTT

v_gene: TRBV28
d_gene: .
j_gene: TRBJ1-1
len: 13
CDR3aa: CASSFFQNTEAFF
CDR3nt: TGTGCCAGCAGTTTTTTCCAGAACACTGAAGCTTTCTTT

v_gene: TRBV18
d_gene: .
j_gene: TRBJ2-2
len: 16
CDR3aa: CASSRGLVTFTGELFF
CDR3nt: TGTGCCAGCTCAAGAGGACTCGTGACATTCACCGGGGAGCTGTTTTTT

v_gene: TRBV29-1
d_gene: TRBD1
j_gene: TRBJ2-1
len: 13
CDR3aa: CSVGTGGYNEQFF
CDR3nt: TGCAGCGTCGGGACAGGAGGCTACAATGAGCAGTTCTTC

v_gene: TRBV7-3
d_gene: .
j_gene: TRBJ1-2
len: 14
CDR3aa: CASSLGHTKYGYTF
CDR3nt: TGTGCCAGCAGCTTGGGACACACGAAATATGGCTACACCTTC

v_gene: TRBV6-6
d_gene: TRBD2
j_gene: TRBJ2-1
len: 15
CDR3aa: CASSYGTSGINEQFF
CDR3nt: TGTGCCAGCAGTTACGGGACTAGCGGGATCAATGAGCAGTTCTTC

v_gene: TRBV19
d_gene: .
j_gene: TRBJ1-5
len: 14
CDR3aa: CASSIGGSNQPQHF
CDR3nt: TGTGCCAGTAGTATAGGCGGGAGCAATCAGCCCCAGCATTTT

v_gene: TRBV2
d_gene: .
j_gene: TRBJ1-2
len: 14
CDR3aa: CASSQRGGISGYTF
CDR3nt: TGTGCCAGCAGCCAGAGGGGGGGAATTAGTGGCTACACCTTC

v_gene: TRBV5-1
d_gene: .
j_gene: TRBJ2-5
len: 16
CDR3aa: CASSLGVHTTQETQYF
CDR3nt: TGCGCCAGCAGCTTGGGGGTCCACACGACTCAAGAGACCCAGTACTTC

v_gene: TRBV5-6
d_gene: .
j_gene: TRBJ1-5
len: 15
CDR3aa: CASSLGHSSNQPQHF
CDR3nt: TGTGCCAGCAGCTTGGGCCACTCTAGCAATCAGCCCCAGCATTTT